The T cell receptor (beta chain) described here comes from a study of T cell responses to AZD1222 COVID-19 vaccine. This table comes from immunoSEQ multiplex PCR, and its TCRdb copy is limited to in-frame clones, with some not included. Here the sample spans approximately 200,000 clones, approximately 93% being singletons. V was pared by 6 bases and J by 4 bases, with 9 bases of the junction left unmatched. The CDR3 consists of 16 residues. The germline CDR1 and CDR2 sequences are LGHDT and YNNKEL (reference sequence). Sequenced material: peripheral blood, taken 28 days after the second AZD1222 dose. V usage is TRBV3-1 (or the pseudogene TRBV3-2) and J usage is TRBJ2-2, with 9 nucleotides matching TRBD1. This TCR derives from an adult who received the AZD1222 COVID-19 vaccine. The CDR3 here is CASRGTGNMVTGELFF. The CDR3 DNA is TGTGCCAGCAGGGGGACAGGGAACATGGTCACCGGGGAGCTGTTTTTT.